Following are 26 T cell receptor beta chains from one sample sequenced in a study of shared clonotypes between healthy human individuals. Some clones are missing from TCRdb's copy, which holds only in-frame ones; the method was immunoSEQ multiplex PCR. Among over 2 million clones, approximately 94% were seen once, and the ten largest hold around 1.1%. Naive CD8 populations comprised CD45RO-negative cells positively selected for CCR7, excluding terminally differentiated effector memory CD45RA+ cells. The sequencing input was naive CD8+ T cells sorted from blood. The receptors originated from a young man in good health.

V usage is TRBV11-2 and J usage is TRBJ2-7; D ambiguous. The germline V gene encodes CDR1 SGHAT and CDR2 FQNNGV. This CDR3 is built from 15 residues. V was cut by 0 bases and J by 2 bases, with 11 bases left in between. The CDR3 region is CASSLEVSGAYEQYF. The DNA for the CDR3 is TGTGCCAGCAGCTTAGAGGTTAGTGGGGCCTACGAGCAGTACTTC.

The rearrangement joins TRBV11-2 to TRBJ2-2; D remains unclear. V was clipped by 4 bases and J by 5 bases, with 5 bases between them. Germline CDR1 and CDR2: SGHAT and FQNNGV. The CDR3 consists of 12 residues. CDR3 DNA: TGTGCCAGCAGCTCCGAGACCGGGGAGCTGTTTTTT. The encoded protein is CASSSETGELFF.

This chain's CDR3 is CASSVEGTDHYEQYF. CDR3 nucleotides: TGTGCCAGCAGCGTAGAAGGGACAGATCACTACGAGCAGTACTTC. The V gene is TRBV9, the J gene TRBJ2-7, with TRBD1 matching over 7 bases. The CDR3 runs 15 residues. V was pared by 0 bases and J by 3 bases, with 6 bases of the junction left unmatched. The germline CDR1 and CDR2 sequences are SGDLS and YYNGEE.

V gene TRBV28 combines with J gene TRBJ2-7, with D tentatively TRBD1 (6 bases). CDR1 and CDR2 from the germline V gene are MDHEN and SYDVKM. V gave up 6 bases and J gave up 2 bases, with 17 bases separating them. The CDR3 has 15 residues. The CDR3: CASSSTGNPAYEQYF. The CDR3 DNA follows: TGTGCCAGCAGCTCCACAGGGAACCCGGCCTACGAGCAGTACTTC.

For this clone: The sample has other DNA sequences that encode this CDR3 too. The rearrangement uses TRBV5-6 and TRBJ1-1; possible D gene TRBD1, 6 bases. V was cut by 2 bases and J by 1 base, with 9 bases left in between. CDR3 length equals 14 residues. CDR1 is SGHDT, CDR2 YYEEEE, per germline. The CDR3 spells CASSFGTSNTEAFF. The DNA for the CDR3 is TGTGCCAGCAGCTTTGGGACATCGAACACTGAAGCTTTCTTT. The full variable domain, with the rest looked up from reference TRBV5-6 and TRBJ1-1, is DAGVTQSPTHLIKTRGQQVTLRCSPKSGHDTVSWYQQALGQGPQFIFQYYEEEERQRGNFPDRFSGHQFPNYSSELNVNALLLGDSALYLCASSFGTSNTEAFFGQGTRLTVV.

This sequence joins TRBV4-1 and TRBJ2-7; D is perhaps TRBD1 (5 bases). This CDR3 contains 13 residues. V was trimmed by 4 bases and J by 7 bases, leaving 14 bases between them. Germline V CDR1 and CDR2: MGHRA, YSYEKL. The DNA of the CDR3 is TGCGCCAGCAGCCCACCAGGGTTGTGGGAGCAGTACTTC. Residues: CASSPPGLWEQYF.

CDR3 amino acids: CASSPPGLFNNEQFF. CDR3 DNA sequence: TGCGCCAGCAGCCCACCGGGACTTTTCAACAATGAGCAGTTCTTC. The chain carries TRBV4-1 and TRBJ2-1, with D possibly being TRBD2 (6 bases). CDR3 size: 15 residues. The germline CDR1 and CDR2 sequences are MGHRA and YSYEKL. V was cut by 4 bases and J by 5 bases, with 15 bases left in between.

The chain combines TRBV2 with TRBJ2-7; D ambiguous. Per the germline V gene, CDR1 is SNHLY and CDR2 is FYNNEI. The CDR3 extends over 13 amino acids. The V and J ends lost 9 bases and 6 bases respectively, with 18 bases between them. CDR3 DNA sequence: TGTGCCAGGGGCCCCCGTGGGGAAAGCGAGCAGTACTTC. This gives the protein CARGPRGESEQYF.

The V and J genes are TRBV9 and TRBJ2-7, with D perhaps TRBD1 (5 bases). From germline, CDR1 is SGDLS and CDR2 YYNGEE. CDR3 length: 14 residues. Trimming took off 4 bases at V and 0 bases at J, with 11 bases between the two ends. CDR3 DNA: TGTGCCAGCAGCCTAGAAGGGGACTCCTACGAGCAGTACTTC. It translates to CASSLEGDSYEQYF.

The gene calls are TRBV6-5 and TRBJ1-5; unclear D gene. CDR1 is MNHEY and CDR2 is SVGAGI in the germline V gene. Trimming cost V 0 bases and J 4 bases, with 10 bases left between them. The CDR3 is 15 amino acids. Here the CDR3 DNA reads TGTGCCAGCAGTTACTCGAAGTATGATAATCAGCCCCAGCATTTT. It yields the protein CASSYSKYDNQPQHF.

This clone was recorded once. The genes are TRBV30 and TRBJ1-1, with 9 bases that match TRBD1. V lost 1 base and J lost 10; bases outside the gene matches: 10. The CDR3 extends over 14 amino acids. Germline V gene sequence: CDR1 GTSNPN, CDR2 SVGIG (reference sequence). The CDR3 protein is CAWSAGTGSLIAFF. CDR3 DNA sequence: TGTGCCTGGAGTGCCGGGACAGGGAGCCTGATAGCTTTCTTT.

With respect to this clone: Distinct nucleotide sequences in the sample also encode this CDR3. In DNA form, the CDR3 reads TGTGCCAGTAGTACGGACGGAGAGACCTACGAGCAGTACTTC. Its protein product is CASSTDGETYEQYF. The chain is built from TRBV19 and TRBJ2-7; D gene unclear. V lost 4 bases, J lost 2 bases, and 12 bases lay in between. The CDR3 consists of 14 residues. CDR1 LNHDA and CDR2 SQIVND come from the germline V gene (reference sequence).

The rearrangement links TRBV28 to TRBJ1-4; TRBD1 might be the D (6 bases). CDR3 size: 15 residues. Germline V lookup: CDR1 MDHEN, CDR2 SYDVKM. V was cut by 8 bases and J by 4 bases, with 17 bases left in between. The CDR3 nucleotides read TGTGCCAGCGGCGAGAGGGGGGAGTTTAATGAAAAACTGTTTTTT. It specifies CASGERGEFNEKLFF.

This chain connects TRBV6-5 to TRBJ1-6; 7 bases are shared with TRBD1. The CDR3 sequence is 15 residues long. The V gene end was trimmed by 7 bases and the J gene end by 5 bases; junction bases not matched to a gene: 8. Germline V gives CDR1 MNHEY, CDR2 SVGAGI. In nucleotides, the CDR3 is TGTGCCAGCAAGGAGACAGGGCATCATAATTCACCCCTCCACTTT. Amino acid sequence: CASKETGHHNSPLHF.

The chain recombines TRBV30 with TRBJ2-1; D might be TRBD1 or TRBD2, each matching 6 bases. V lost 5 bases and J 9 bases, leaving 14 bases between the germline ends. This CDR3 has 12 amino acids. Germline V CDR1 and CDR2: GTSNPN, SVGIG (reference sequence). The CDR3 here is CAWGTEGGEQFF. CDR3 nucleotides: TGTGCCTGGGGGACGGAGGGGGGTGAGCAGTTCTTC. Together with reference TRBV30 and TRBJ2-1, the CDR3 gives the full variable domain: SQTIHQWPATLVQPVGSPLSLECTVEGTSNPNLYWYRQAAGRGLQLLFYSVGIGQISSEVPQNLSASRPQDRQFILSSKKLLLSDSGFYLCAWGTEGGEQFFGPGTRLTVL.

The CDR3 spells CASSPIRAFLAKNIQYF. CDR3 in DNA: TGTGCCAGCAGTCCTATTCGGGCCTTCTTAGCCAAAAACATTCAGTACTTC. The V gene is TRBV14, the J gene TRBJ2-4; D remains unclear. Trimming left V 6 bases short and J 0 bases short, with 18 bases between. The CDR3 spans 17 residues. The germline CDR1 and CDR2 sequences are SGHDN and FVKESK.

This chain connects TRBV4-3 to TRBJ1-1, with D perhaps TRBD1 (6 bases). CDR3 length: 15 amino acids. Trimming shortened V by 3 bases and J by 4 bases, and 15 bases separated the two germline ends. In germline, CDR1 is LGHNA, CDR2 YSLEER. The CDR3 sequence is CASSHRYGGPTEAFF. The CDR3 DNA reads as TGCGCCAGCAGCCACCGGTACGGGGGGCCCACTGAAGCTTTCTTT.

The chain combines TRBV9 with TRBJ1-3; unclear D gene. With 2 bases removed from V and 4 bases from J, the gap between germline ends came to 7 bases. There are 13 residues in the CDR3. Germline lookup yields CDR1 SGDLS and CDR2 YYNGEE. CDR3 protein: CASSVSGGNTIYF. The CDR3 DNA reads as TGTGCCAGCAGCGTGTCGGGAGGAAACACCATATATTTT.

The J gene is TRBJ1-2, the V gene TRBV19; 7 nucleotides agree with TRBD1. With V trimmed by 5 bases and J by 5 bases, 5 bases remained unmatched. Germline loops: CDR1 LNHDA, CDR2 SQIVND (reference sequence). The CDR3 extends over 13 amino acids. The DNA for the CDR3 is TGTGCCAGTAGTCATGGACAGGAGTATGGCTACACCTTC. Translated, it gives CASSHGQEYGYTF.

This chain links TRBV27 with TRBJ2-1; 8 bases map to TRBD1. The CDR3 has 13 residues. CDR1 is MNHEY and CDR2 is SMNVEV in the germline V gene (reference sequence). With 3 bases clipped from V and 9 bases from J, the junction kept 4 bases outside the gene matches. The CDR3 loop is CASSLTGVSEQFF. Written as DNA, the CDR3 is TGTGCCAGCAGTTTGACAGGGGTGAGTGAGCAGTTCTTC.

This rearrangement joins TRBV5-1 to TRBJ2-1; 9 bases map to TRBD2. With V trimmed by 0 bases and J by 5 bases, 9 bases remained unmatched. This CDR3 is 17 amino acids long. The germline V gene encodes CDR1 SGHRS and CDR2 YFSETQ. The CDR3 DNA is TGCGCCAGCAGCTTGGGGGCTAGCGGGATACCCAACAATGAGCAGTTCTTC. Translating gives CASSLGASGIPNNEQFF.

The gene calls are TRBV11-2 and TRBJ2-4; 7 bases agree with TRBD2. The CDR3 covers 14 residues. The ends lost 0 bases at V and 9 bases at J; junction bases unmatched: 5. In germline, CDR1 is SGHAT, CDR2 FQNNGV. DNA of the CDR3: TGTGCCAGCAGCTTAGATCCCGGACTAGTCATTCAGTACTTC. Its protein is CASSLDPGLVIQYF.

This clone was found once. The chain carries TRBV5-1 and TRBJ2-3; D is unresolved. Trimming pared 5 bases from V and 5 bases from J, leaving 12 bases between. This CDR3 spans 13 amino acids. Germline lookup yields CDR1 SGHRS and CDR2 YFSETQ. CDR3 DNA sequence: TGCGCCAGCAGGGGTGGTAGTGGAGATACGCAGTATTTT. It yields the protein CASRGGSGDTQYF.

V usage is TRBV6-5 and J usage is TRBJ1-1; no clear D gene. V dropped 7 bases and J dropped 8 bases, with 11 bases sitting between them. CDR3 length: 11 residues. Per the germline V gene, CDR1 is MNHEY and CDR2 is SVGAGI. CDR3 DNA: TGTGCCAGCAAGGGTGTTTTAGAAGCTTTCTTT. Residues: CASKGVLEAFF.

This rearrangement joins TRBV19 to TRBJ2-7; D gene ambiguous. Trimming removed 5 bases at V and 6 bases at J, with 11 bases between. The CDR3 runs 12 residues. Per the germline V gene, CDR1 is LNHDA and CDR2 is SQIVND (reference sequence). In DNA form, the CDR3 reads TGTGCCAGTAGTCATCCAGGCAGCGAGCAGTACTTC. It yields the protein CASSHPGSEQYF.

The rearrangement uses TRBV13 and TRBJ2-1; D perhaps matches TRBD2 (6 bases). Trimming cost V 4 bases and J 4 bases, with 11 bases left between them. Germline CDR1 and CDR2: PRHDT and FYEKMQ (reference sequence). This CDR3 comprises 14 residues. The CDR3 sequence: CASSWGDPYNEQFF. The CDR3, as DNA: TGTGCCAGCAGCTGGGGGGACCCTTACAATGAGCAGTTCTTC.